The 6 T cell receptor beta chains in this list originate from one sample, sequenced in a study of T-cell reconstitution after alpha-beta-depleted transplantation in children. Preparing the TCRbeta library involved the use of unique molecular identifiers. TCRdb analysed the PCR reads with MiXCR anew, one entry per CDR3 protein. The sample has just under 550,000 distinct CDR3 sequences; around 16% are singletons. Here the sequenced sample was PBMCs from the stem cell graft donor, taken from the stem cell graft. The receptor source for this set is a human donor who donated a stem cell graft to a child with acute lymphoblastic leukemia.

J is TRBJ1-1 and V is TRBV4-1, with D possibly TRBD1 on 5 matching bases. V gave up 2 bases and J gave up 1 base, with 11 bases separating them. The CDR3 spans 15 residues. Germline CDR1 is MGHRA and CDR2 is YSYEKL. Written as DNA, the CDR3 is TGCGCCAGCAGCCAACCCCTACAGGAGAACACTGAAGCTTTCTTT. Protein: CASSQPLQENTEAFF.

A few counts support this clonotype. This chain uses TRBV20-1 with TRBJ2-3; D remains ambiguous. V shed 4 bases and J shed 2 bases, with 7 bases lying between them. CDR1 is DFQATT, CDR2 SNEGSKA, per germline (reference sequence). The CDR3 contains 12 residues. The CDR3: CSATKTTDTQYF. CDR3 sequence (DNA): TGCAGTGCTACCAAGACCACAGATACGCAGTATTTT.

J is TRBJ2-1 and V is TRBV29-1; D not resolved. This CDR3 contains 11 residues. Deletions cut 4 bases from V and 8 bases from J, with 9 bases between. Germline V gene data show CDR1 as SQVTM and CDR2 as ANQGSEA. CDR3 amino acids: CSVAPRDEQFF. CDR3 coding DNA: TGCAGCGTTGCCCCTCGGGATGAGCAGTTCTTC.

This clonotype was found many times. The V and J genes are TRBV5-1 and TRBJ2-7; TRBD1 agrees at 8 bases. Per germline, CDR1 SGHRS and CDR2 YFSETQ. This CDR3 is built from 14 residues. J was trimmed by 1 base and V by 2 bases; bases with no gene match: 2. This CDR3 is CASSFGTGSYEQYF. CDR3 DNA: TGCGCCAGCAGCTTTGGGACAGGATCCTACGAGCAGTACTTC. Together with reference TRBV5-1 and TRBJ2-7, the CDR3 gives the full variable domain: KAGVTQTPRYLIKTRGQQVTLSCSPISGHRSVSWYQQTPGQGLQFLFEYFSETQRNKGNFPGRFSGRQFSNSRSEMNVSTLELGDSALYLCASSFGTGSYEQYFGPGTRLTVT.

This clonotype was counted many times. The chain joins TRBV5-5 to TRBJ2-1, with 10 bases lining up with TRBD2. This CDR3 has 16 residues. Germline lookup yields CDR1 SGHKS and CDR2 YYEKEE (reference sequence). Unmatched junction bases numbered 3, after V lost 0 bases and J lost 3 bases. In nucleotides, the CDR3 is TGTGCCAGCAGCTTGGCGACTAGCGGGTACTACAATGAGCAGTTCTTC. This codes for CASSLATSGYYNEQFF.

This clonotype was detected a few times. The chain links TRBV29-1 to TRBJ2-1; no clear D. This CDR3 contains 12 residues. Trimming removed 4 bases from V and 8 bases from J, with 12 bases in between. Per germline, CDR1 SQVTM and CDR2 ANQGSEA. Here the CDR3 reads CSVVGWRDEQFF. CDR3 nucleotides: TGCAGCGTTGTGGGGTGGCGCGATGAGCAGTTCTTC.